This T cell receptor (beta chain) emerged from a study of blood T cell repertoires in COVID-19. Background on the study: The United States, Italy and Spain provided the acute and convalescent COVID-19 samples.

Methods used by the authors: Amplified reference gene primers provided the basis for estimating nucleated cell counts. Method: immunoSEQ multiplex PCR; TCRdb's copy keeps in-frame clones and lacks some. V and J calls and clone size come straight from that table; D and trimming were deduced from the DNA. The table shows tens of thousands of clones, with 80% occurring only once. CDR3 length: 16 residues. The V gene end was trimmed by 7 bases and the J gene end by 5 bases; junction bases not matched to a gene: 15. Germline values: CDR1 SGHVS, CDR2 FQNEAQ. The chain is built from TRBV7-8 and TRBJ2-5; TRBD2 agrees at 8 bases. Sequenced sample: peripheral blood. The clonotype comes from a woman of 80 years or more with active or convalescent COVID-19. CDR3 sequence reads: CASTLVHLRGGETQYF. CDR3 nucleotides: TGTGCCAGCACCCTCGTCCACCTTCGGGGGGGGGAGACCCAGTACTTC. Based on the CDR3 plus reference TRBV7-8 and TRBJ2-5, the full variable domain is GAGVSQSPRYKVAKRGQDVALRCDPISGHVSLFWYQQALGQGPEFLTYFQNEAQLDKSGLPSDRFFAERPEGSVSTLKIQRTQQEDSAVYLCASTLVHLRGGETQYFGPGTRLLVL.